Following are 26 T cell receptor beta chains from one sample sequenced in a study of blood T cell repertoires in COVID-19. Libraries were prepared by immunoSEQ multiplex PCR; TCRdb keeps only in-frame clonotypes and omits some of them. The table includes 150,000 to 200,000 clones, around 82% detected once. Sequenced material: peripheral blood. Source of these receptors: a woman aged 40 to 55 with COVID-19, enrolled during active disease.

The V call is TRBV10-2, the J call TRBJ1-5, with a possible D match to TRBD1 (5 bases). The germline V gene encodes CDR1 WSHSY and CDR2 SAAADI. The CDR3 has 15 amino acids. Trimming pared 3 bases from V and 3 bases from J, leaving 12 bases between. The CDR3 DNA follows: TGCGCCAGCAGTGATCAGGGTGATCCCAATCAGCCCCAGCATTTT. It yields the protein CASSDQGDPNQPQHF.

CDR3 sequence (DNA): TGTGCCAGCCTTAGCGGGAGTTCCTACGAGCAGTACTTC. It specifies CASLSGSSYEQYF. The chain combines TRBV6-5 with TRBJ2-7; 9 bases match TRBD2. Losses at the gene ends were 8 bases for V and 1 base for J; bases not matched to a gene: 3. Germline loops: CDR1 MNHEY, CDR2 SVGAGI. CDR3 length: 13 residues.

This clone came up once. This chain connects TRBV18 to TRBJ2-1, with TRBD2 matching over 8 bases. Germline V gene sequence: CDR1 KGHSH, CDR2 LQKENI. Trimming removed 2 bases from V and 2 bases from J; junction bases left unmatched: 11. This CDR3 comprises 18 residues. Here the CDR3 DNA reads TGTGCCAGCTCACCAAGATTAGGTGGAGCGGGGGCCTACAATGAGCAGTTCTTC. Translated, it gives CASSPRLGGAGAYNEQFF.

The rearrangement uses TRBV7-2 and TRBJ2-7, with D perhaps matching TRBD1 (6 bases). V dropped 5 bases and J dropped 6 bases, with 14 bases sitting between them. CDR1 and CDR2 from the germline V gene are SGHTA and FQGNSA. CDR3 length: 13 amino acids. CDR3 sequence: CASSKQGLGEQYV. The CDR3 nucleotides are TGTGCCAGCAGCAAGCAGGGGCTCGGCGAGCAGTACGTC.

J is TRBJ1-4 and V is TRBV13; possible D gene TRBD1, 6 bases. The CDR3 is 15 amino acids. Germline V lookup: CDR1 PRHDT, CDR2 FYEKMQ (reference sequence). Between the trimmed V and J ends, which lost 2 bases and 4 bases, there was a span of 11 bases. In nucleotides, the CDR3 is TGTGCCAGCAGCTTAAGGTCAGGGGATAATGAAAAACTGTTTTTT. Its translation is CASSLRSGDNEKLFF.

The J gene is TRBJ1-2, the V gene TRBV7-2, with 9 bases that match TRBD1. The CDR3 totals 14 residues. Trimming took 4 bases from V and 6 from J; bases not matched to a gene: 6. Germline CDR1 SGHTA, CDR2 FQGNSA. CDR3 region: CASSYRRTGDGYTF. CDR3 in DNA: TGTGCCAGCAGCTATAGGCGGACAGGGGATGGCTACACCTTC. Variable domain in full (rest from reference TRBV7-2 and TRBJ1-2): GAGVSQSPSNKVTEKGKDVELRCDPISGHTALYWYRQSLGQGLEFLIYFQGNSAPDKSGLPSDRFSAERTGGSVSTLTIQRTQQEDSAVYLCASSYRRTGDGYTFGSGTRLTVV.

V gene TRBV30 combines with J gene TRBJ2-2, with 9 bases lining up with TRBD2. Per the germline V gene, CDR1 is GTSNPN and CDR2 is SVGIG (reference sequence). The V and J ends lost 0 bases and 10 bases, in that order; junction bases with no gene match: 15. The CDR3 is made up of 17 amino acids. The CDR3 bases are TGTGCCTGGAGTGTACGCGGAGGTAGCGGGAGTAGGGTGGAGCTGTTTTTT. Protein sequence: CAWSVRGGSGSRVELFF.

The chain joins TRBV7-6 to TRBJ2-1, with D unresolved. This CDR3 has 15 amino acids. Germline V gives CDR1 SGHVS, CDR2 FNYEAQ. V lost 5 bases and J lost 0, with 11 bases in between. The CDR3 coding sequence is TGTGCCAGCAGCAACCAGGATAGCTCCTACAATGAGCAGTTCTTC. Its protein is CASSNQDSSYNEQFF.

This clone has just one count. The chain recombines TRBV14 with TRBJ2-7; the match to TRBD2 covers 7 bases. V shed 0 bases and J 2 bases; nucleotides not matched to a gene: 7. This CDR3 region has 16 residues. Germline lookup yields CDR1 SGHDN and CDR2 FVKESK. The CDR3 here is CASSQDFVGLAYEQYF. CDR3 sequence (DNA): TGTGCCAGCAGCCAAGATTTTGTAGGACTAGCCTACGAGCAGTACTTC.

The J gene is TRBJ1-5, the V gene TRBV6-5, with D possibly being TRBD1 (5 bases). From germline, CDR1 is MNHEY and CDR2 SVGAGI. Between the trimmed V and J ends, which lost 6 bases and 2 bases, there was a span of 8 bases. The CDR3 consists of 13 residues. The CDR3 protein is CASRRQRNQPQHF. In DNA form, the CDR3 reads TGTGCCAGCAGGAGACAGCGCAATCAGCCCCAGCATTTT.

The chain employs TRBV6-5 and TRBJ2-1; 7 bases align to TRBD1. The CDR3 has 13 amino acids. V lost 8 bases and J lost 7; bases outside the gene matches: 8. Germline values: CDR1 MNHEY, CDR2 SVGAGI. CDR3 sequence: CASGKTGSNEQFF. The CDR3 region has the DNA TGTGCCAGCGGGAAGACAGGGAGTAATGAGCAGTTCTTC.

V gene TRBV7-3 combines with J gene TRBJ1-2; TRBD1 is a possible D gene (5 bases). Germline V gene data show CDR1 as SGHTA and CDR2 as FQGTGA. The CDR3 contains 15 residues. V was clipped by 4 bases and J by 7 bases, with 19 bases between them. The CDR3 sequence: CASSWTGRDGAGYTF. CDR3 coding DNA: TGTGCCAGCAGCTGGACGGGGAGGGACGGGGCTGGCTACACCTTC.

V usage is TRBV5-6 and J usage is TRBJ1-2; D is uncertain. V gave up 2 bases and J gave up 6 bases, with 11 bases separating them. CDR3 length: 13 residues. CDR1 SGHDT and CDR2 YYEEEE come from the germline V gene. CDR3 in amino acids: CASSFPREDGYTF. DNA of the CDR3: TGTGCCAGCAGCTTTCCGCGGGAGGATGGCTACACCTTC.

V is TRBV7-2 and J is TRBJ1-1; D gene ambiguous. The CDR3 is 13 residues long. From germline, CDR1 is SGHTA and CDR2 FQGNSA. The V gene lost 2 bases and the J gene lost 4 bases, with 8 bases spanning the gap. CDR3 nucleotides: TGTGCCAGCAGCTTATATGGGAGCACTGAAGCTTTCTTT. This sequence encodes CASSLYGSTEAFF.

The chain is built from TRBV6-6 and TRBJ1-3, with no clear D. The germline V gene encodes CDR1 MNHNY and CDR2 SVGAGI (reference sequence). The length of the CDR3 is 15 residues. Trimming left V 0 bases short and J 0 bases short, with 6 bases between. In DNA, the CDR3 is TGTGCCAGCAGTTACTCGACACCCTCTGGAAACACCATATATTTT. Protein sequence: CASSYSTPSGNTIYF.

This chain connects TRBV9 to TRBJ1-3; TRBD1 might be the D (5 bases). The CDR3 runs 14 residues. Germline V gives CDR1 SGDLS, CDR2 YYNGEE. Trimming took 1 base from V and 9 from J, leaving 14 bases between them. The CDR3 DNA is TGTGCCAGCAGCGTAAGGACCAGTAGGGGCACCATATATTTT. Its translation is CASSVRTSRGTIYF.

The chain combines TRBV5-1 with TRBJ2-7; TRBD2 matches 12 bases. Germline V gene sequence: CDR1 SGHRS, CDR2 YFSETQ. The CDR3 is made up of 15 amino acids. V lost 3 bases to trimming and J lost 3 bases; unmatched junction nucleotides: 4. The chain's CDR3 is CASSSGLAGLYEQYF. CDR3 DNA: TGCGCCAGCAGCTCGGGACTAGCGGGCCTCTACGAGCAGTACTTC.

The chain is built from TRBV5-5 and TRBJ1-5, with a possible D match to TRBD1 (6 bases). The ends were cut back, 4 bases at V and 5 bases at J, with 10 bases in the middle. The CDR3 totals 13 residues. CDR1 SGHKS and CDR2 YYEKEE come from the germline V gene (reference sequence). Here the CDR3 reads CASSPRGDQPQHF. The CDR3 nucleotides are TGTGCCAGCAGCCCCAGGGGTGATCAGCCCCAGCATTTT.

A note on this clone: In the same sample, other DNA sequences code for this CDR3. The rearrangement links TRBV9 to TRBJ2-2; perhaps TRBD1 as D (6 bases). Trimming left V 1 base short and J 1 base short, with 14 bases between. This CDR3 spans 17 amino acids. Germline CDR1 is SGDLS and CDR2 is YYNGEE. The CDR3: CASSVNFRTVNTGELFF. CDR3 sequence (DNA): TGTGCCAGCAGCGTAAATTTTAGGACAGTGAACACCGGGGAGCTGTTTTTT.

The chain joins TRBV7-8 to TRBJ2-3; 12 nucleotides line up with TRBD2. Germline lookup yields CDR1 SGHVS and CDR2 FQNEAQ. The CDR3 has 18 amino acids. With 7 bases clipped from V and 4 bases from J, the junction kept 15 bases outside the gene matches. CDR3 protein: CASNLAAASGRDADTQYF. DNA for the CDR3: TGTGCCAGCAATCTAGCTGCCGCTAGCGGGAGGGATGCAGATACGCAGTATTTT.

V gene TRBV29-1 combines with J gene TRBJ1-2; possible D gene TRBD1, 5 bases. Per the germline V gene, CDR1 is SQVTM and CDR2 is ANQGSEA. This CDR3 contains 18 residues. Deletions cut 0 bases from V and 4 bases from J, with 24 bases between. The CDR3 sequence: CSVEDSGIVGQGLYGYTF. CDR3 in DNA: TGCAGCGTTGAAGATAGCGGGATCGTCGGCCAGGGTCTCTATGGCTACACCTTC. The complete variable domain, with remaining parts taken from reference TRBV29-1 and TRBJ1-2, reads SAVISQKPSRDICQRGTSLTIQCQVDSQVTMMFWYRQQPGQSLTLIATANQGSEATYESGFVIDKFPISRPNLTFSTLTVSNMSPEDSSIYLCSVEDSGIVGQGLYGYTFGSGTRLTVV.

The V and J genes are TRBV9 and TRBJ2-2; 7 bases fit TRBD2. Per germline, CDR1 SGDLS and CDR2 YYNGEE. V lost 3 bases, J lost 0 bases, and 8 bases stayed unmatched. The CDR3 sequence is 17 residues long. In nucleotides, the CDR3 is TGTGCCAGCAGCGGCAGACTAGCCTACCCGAACACCGGGGAGCTGTTTTTT. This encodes CASSGRLAYPNTGELFF.

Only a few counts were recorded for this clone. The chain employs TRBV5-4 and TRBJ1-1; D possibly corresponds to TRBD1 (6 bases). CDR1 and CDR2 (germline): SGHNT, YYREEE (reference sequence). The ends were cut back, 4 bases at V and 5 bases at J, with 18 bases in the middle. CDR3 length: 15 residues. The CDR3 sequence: CASSKGGAQRTEAFF. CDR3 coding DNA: TGTGCCAGCAGCAAGGGGGGGGCTCAGAGGACTGAAGCTTTCTTT.

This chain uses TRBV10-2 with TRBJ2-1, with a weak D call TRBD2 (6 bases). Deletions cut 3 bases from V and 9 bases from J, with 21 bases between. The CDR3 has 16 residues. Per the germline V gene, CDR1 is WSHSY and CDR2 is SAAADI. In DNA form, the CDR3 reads TGCGCCAGCAGTGAAACTTCCCCTAGATGGGGAGGTGAGCAGTTCTTC. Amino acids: CASSETSPRWGGEQFF.

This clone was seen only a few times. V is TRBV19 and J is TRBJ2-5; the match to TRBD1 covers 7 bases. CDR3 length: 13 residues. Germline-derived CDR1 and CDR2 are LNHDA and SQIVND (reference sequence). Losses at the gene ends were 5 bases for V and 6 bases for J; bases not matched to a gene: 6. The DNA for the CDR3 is TGTGCCAGTAGTCCCGACAGGGTAAAGACCCAGTACTTC. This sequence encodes CASSPDRVKTQYF.

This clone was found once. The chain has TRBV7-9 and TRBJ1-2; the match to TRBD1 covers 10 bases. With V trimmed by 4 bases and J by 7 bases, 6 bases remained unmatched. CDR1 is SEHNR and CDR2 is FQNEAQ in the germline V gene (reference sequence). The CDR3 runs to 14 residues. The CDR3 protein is CASSSRTGGFGYTF. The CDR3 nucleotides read TGTGCCAGCAGCTCAAGGACAGGGGGATTTGGCTACACCTTC.